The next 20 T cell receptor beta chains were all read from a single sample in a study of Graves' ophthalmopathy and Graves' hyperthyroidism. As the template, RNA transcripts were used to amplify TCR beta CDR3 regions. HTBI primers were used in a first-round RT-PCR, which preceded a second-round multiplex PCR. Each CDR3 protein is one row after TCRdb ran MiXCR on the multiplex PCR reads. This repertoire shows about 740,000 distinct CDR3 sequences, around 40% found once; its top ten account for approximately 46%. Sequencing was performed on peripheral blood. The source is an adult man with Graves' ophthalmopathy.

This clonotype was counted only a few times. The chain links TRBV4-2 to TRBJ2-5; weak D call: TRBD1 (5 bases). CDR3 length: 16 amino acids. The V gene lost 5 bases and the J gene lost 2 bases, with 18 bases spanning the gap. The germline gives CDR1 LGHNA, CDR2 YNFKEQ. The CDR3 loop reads CASSEGDTGDQETQYF. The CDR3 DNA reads TGTGCCAGCAGCGAAGGCGACACAGGAGATCAAGAGACCCAGTACTTC.

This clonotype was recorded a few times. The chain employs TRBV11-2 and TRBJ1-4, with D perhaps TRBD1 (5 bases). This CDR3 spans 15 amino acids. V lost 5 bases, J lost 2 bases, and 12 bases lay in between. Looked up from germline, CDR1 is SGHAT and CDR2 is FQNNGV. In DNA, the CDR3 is TGTGCCAGCAGCCCTAGGCCAGGGACTAATGAAAAACTGTTTTTT. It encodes CASSPRPGTNEKLFF.

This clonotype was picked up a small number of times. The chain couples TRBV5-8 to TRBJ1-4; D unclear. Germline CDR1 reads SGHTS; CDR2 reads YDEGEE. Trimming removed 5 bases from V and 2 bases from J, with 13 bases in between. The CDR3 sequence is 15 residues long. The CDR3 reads CASRYDMGTNEKLFF. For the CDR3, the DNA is TGTGCCAGCAGATACGACATGGGGACTAATGAAAAACTGTTTTTT.

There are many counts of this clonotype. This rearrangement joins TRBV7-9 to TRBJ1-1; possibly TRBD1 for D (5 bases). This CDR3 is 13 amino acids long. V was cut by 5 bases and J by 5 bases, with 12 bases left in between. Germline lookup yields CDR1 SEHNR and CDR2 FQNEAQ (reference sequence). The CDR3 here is CASSRTGVTEAFF. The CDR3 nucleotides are TGTGCCAGCAGCCGAACGGGGGTGACTGAAGCTTTCTTT.

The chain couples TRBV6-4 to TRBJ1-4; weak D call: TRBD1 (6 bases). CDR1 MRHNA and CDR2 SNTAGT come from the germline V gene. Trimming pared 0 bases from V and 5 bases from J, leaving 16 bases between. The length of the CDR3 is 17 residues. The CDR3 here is CASSDSVGARGNEKLFF. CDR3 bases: TGTGCCAGCAGTGACTCTGTGGGGGCGCGGGGAAATGAAAAACTGTTTTTT.

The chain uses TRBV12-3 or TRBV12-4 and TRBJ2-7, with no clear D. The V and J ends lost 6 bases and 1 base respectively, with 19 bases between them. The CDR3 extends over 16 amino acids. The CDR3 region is CASSPGAVRRSYEQYF. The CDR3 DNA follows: TGTGCCAGCAGCCCAGGTGCCGTGAGACGTTCCTACGAGCAGTACTTC.

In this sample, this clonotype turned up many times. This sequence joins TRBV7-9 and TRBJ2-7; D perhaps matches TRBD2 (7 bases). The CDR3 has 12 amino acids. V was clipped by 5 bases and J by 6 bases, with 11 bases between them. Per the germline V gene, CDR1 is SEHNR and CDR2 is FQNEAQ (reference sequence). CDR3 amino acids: CASSMRGPEQYF. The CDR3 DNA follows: TGTGCCAGCAGCATGCGGGGGCCCGAGCAGTACTTC.

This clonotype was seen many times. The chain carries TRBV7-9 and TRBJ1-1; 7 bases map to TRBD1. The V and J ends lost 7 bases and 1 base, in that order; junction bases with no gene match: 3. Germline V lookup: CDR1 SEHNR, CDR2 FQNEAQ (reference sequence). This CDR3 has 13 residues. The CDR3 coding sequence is TGTGCCAGCACCGGGACAGCGAACACTGAAGCTTTCTTT. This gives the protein CASTGTANTEAFF.

CDR3 protein: CATKEPGNTEAFF. Here the CDR3 DNA reads TGTGCCACCAAGGAACCAGGGAACACTGAAGCTTTCTTT. The J gene is TRBJ1-1, the V gene TRBV24-1, with D hard to call. V was shortened by 8 bases and J by 1 base, with 10 bases between the two germline ends. There are 13 residues in the CDR3. The germline V gene encodes CDR1 KGHDR and CDR2 SFDVKD.

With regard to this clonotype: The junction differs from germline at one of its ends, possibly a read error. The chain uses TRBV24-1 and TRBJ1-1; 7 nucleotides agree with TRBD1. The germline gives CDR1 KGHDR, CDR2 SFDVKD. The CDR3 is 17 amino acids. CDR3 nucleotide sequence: TGTGCCATCAGTTACCCTTGGGGACAGCTCATGAACACTGAAGCTTTCTTT. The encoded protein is CAISYPWGQLMNTEAFF.

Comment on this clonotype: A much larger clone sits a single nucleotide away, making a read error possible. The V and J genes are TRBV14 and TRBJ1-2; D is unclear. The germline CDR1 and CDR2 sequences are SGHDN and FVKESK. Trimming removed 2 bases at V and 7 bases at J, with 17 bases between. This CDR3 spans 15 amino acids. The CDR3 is CASSQKDGDLRGYTF. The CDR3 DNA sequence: TGTGCCAGCAGCCAAAAGGACGGAGACCTTCGTGGCTACACCTTC.

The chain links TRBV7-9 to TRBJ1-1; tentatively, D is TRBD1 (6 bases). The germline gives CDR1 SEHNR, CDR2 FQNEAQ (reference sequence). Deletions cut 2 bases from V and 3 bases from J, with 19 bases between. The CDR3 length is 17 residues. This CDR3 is CASSLKGETLGYTEAFF. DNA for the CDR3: TGTGCCAGCAGCTTAAAGGGGGAAACCCTGGGGTACACTGAAGCTTTCTTT.

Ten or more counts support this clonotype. The CDR3 spells CASSSGTGQHQPQHF. The DNA of the CDR3 is TGTGCCAGCAGCTCAGGGACAGGGCAGCATCAGCCCCAGCATTTT. The V and J genes are TRBV9 and TRBJ1-5; 9 bases line up with TRBD1. Losses at the gene ends were 4 bases for V and 5 bases for J; bases not matched to a gene: 7. Germline CDR1 and CDR2: SGDLS and YYNGEE. This CDR3 is 15 amino acids long.

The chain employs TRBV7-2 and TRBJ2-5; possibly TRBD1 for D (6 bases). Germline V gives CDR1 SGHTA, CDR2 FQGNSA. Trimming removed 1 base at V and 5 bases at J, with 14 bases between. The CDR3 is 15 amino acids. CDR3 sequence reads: CASSLVSPGVETQYF. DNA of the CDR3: TGTGCCAGCAGCTTAGTGTCCCCAGGGGTGGAGACCCAGTACTTC.

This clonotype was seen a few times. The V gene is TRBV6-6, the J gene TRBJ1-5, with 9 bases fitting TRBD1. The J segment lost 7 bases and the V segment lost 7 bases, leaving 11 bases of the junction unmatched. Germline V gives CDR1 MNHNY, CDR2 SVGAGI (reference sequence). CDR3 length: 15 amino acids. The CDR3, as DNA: TGTGCCAGCAAGACAGGGACAGGGCTCAGACAGCCCCAGCATTTT. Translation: CASKTGTGLRQPQHF.

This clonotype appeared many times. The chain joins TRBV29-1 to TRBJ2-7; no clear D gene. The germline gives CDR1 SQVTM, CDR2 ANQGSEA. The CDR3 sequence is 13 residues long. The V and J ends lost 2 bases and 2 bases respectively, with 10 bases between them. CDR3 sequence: CSVESNPPYEQYF. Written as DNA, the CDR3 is TGCAGCGTTGAATCAAACCCCCCCTACGAGCAGTACTTC.

The CDR3 loop is CASSYAGALSTGELFF. The CDR3 nucleotides read TGTGCCAGCAGCTATGCAGGGGCTCTATCTACCGGGGAGCTGTTTTTT. This sequence joins TRBV12-1 and TRBJ2-2; the DNA was not used to check the table's D call, TRBD1. TRBV12-1 is an annotated pseudogene. This CDR3 is 16 amino acids long.

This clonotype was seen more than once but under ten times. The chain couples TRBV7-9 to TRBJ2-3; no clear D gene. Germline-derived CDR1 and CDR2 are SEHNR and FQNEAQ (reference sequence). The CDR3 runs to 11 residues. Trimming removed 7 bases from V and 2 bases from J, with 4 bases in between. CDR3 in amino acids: CASTHTDTQYF. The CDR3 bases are TGTGCCAGCACGCACACAGATACGCAGTATTTT.

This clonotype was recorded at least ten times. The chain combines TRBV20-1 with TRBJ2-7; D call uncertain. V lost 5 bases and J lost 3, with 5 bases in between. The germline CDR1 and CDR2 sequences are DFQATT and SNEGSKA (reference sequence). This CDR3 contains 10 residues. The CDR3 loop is CSAGSYEQYF. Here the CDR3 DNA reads TGCAGTGCTGGTAGCTACGAGCAGTACTTC.

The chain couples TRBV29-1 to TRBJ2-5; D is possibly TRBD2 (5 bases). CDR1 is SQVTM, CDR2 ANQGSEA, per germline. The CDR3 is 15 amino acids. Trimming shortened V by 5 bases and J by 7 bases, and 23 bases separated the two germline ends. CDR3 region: CSVPKGGSAFRTQYF. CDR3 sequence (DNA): TGCAGCGTTCCTAAGGGCGGTAGCGCCTTTAGGACCCAGTACTTC.